The sequence of this T cell receptor beta chain was determined in a study of beta chain features in type 1 diabetes. CDR1 SGHTA and CDR2 FQGNSA come from the germline V gene. The CDR3 has 15 residues. Trimming cost V 3 bases and J 2 bases; bases outside gene matches: 2. The sequenced template was cDNA made from the entire isolated RNA. Naive, central memory and regulatory T cell samples averaged approximately 3.9 million immunoSEQ reads each. Data came from immunoSEQ multiplex PCR; TCRdb stores just in-frame clones and leaves some out. The sample consists of about 700,000 clones, 13% of them appearing once. A remark on this clone: Its antigen is as yet unknown.

Study conclusions and caveats: When Type 1 diabetes patients were examined, their TCRB CDR3s proved moderately but significantly shorter in all four CD4+ subsets. Among type 1 diabetes patients, VDJ junctions had fewer insertions and more deletions. Sequencing used cDNA, and cells with high TCR expression could therefore be over-represented.

Material: naive CD4+ T cells from blood. J is TRBJ1-2 and V is TRBV7-2; 11 nucleotides line up with TRBD1. The receptor's source is a man between 18 and 35 years old with type 1 diabetes. The CDR3 here is CASSFGTGGNYGYTF. The CDR3 DNA reads TGTGCCAGCAGCTTTGGGACAGGGGGGAACTATGGCTACACCTTC.